A single sample is the source of the 25 T cell receptor beta chains below, sequenced in a study of OX40 agonist ivuxolimab in advanced cancers. The library was obtained by the immunoSEQ multiplex PCR assay. TCRdb retrieved this table from immuneACCESS and kept in-frame rearrangements only. Not all clones are present; in checked studies, unresolved V genes account for under half, and no reason is known for the remainder. The sample table shows 70,000 to 95,000 clones, and roughly 91% are seen once. The ten largest clones add up to over 10% of the sample. Sequences were derived from CD4+ or CD8+ T cells sorted from blood, sampled in a trial of the OX40 agonist ivuxolimab. Receptors originate from an adult with an advanced solid tumor such as melanoma, head and neck, liver or kidney cancer.

The genes are TRBV28 and TRBJ2-6, with D unresolved. From germline, CDR1 is MDHEN and CDR2 SYDVKM. The ends were cut back, 4 bases at V and 0 bases at J, with 10 bases in the middle. This CDR3 is built from 16 residues. As DNA, the CDR3 is TGTGCCAGCAGTTCCGTACACCACTCTGGGGCCAACGTCCTGACTTTC. This codes for CASSSVHHSGANVLTF.

The chain links TRBV7-2 to TRBJ2-7; D uncertain. CDR1 is SGHTA, CDR2 FQGNSA, per germline. The V gene lost 1 base and the J gene lost 5 bases, with 12 bases spanning the gap. The length of the CDR3 is 14 residues. DNA of the CDR3: TGTGCCAGCAGCTTAGACTATGGGTTCGACGAGCAGTACTTC. This gives the protein CASSLDYGFDEQYF.

This chain joins TRBV4-1 and TRBJ2-7; TRBD2 matches at 7 bases. Germline-derived CDR1 and CDR2 are MGHRA and YSYEKL. After removal of 1 base from V and 0 bases from J, the junction contained 6 bases not matched to a gene. The CDR3 length is 16 residues. The CDR3 region is CASSQALAAHSYEQYF. The CDR3 bases are TGCGCCAGCAGCCAAGCCCTAGCGGCCCACTCCTACGAGCAGTACTTC.

V usage is TRBV27 and J usage is TRBJ2-3; D call uncertain. From germline, CDR1 is MNHEY and CDR2 SMNVEV (reference sequence). Trimming took 7 bases from V and 9 from J, leaving 14 bases between them. The CDR3 is 12 amino acids. CDR3 amino acids: CASTAALGTQYF. The CDR3 DNA sequence: TGTGCCAGCACCGCCGCCCTGGGAACGCAGTATTTT.

The chain uses TRBV7-9 and TRBJ2-7; 12 bases line up with TRBD2. Germline loops: CDR1 SEHNR, CDR2 FQNEAQ (reference sequence). V was clipped by 4 bases and J by 1 base; unmatched bases: 2. There are 15 residues in the CDR3. The CDR3 DNA is TGTGCCAGCAGCTCACTAGCGGGAGGATCCTACGAGCAGTACTTC. It translates to CASSSLAGGSYEQYF.

This sequence joins TRBV27 and TRBJ2-7; 8 bases match TRBD2. CDR1 MNHEY and CDR2 SMNVEV come from the germline V gene (reference sequence). This CDR3 is 14 amino acids long. The V and J ends lost 9 bases and 3 bases, in that order; junction bases with no gene match: 10. CDR3 sequence: CASSQRETHYEQYF. In DNA, the CDR3 is TGTGCCAGTTCCCAGCGGGAGACACACTACGAGCAGTACTTC.

The gene calls are TRBV19 and TRBJ1-4; TRBD1 might be the D (5 bases). Trimming shortened V by 3 bases and J by 8 bases, and 16 bases separated the two germline ends. CDR3 length: 15 residues. In germline, CDR1 is LNHDA, CDR2 SQIVND (reference sequence). CDR3 residues: CASSIRGGEEEKLFF. CDR3 DNA: TGTGCCAGTAGTATTAGGGGAGGGGAGGAAGAAAAACTGTTTTTT. The entire variable domain, with the rest obtained from reference TRBV19 and TRBJ1-4, is as follows: DGGITQSPKYLFRKEGQNVTLSCEQNLNHDAMYWYRQDPGQGLRLIYYSQIVNDFQKGDIAEGYSVSREKKESFPLTVTSAQKNPTAFYLCASSIRGGEEEKLFFGSGTQLSVL.

The genes are TRBV9 and TRBJ2-2, with 14 bases identical to TRBD2. Trimming took 3 bases from V and 8 from J; bases not matched to a gene: 9. CDR1 and CDR2 from the germline V gene are SGDLS and YYNGEE. The CDR3 runs 17 residues. CDR3 sequence: CASSGSGTSGSAGELFF. CDR3 DNA sequence: TGTGCCAGCAGCGGGTCCGGGACTAGCGGGAGTGCGGGGGAGCTGTTTTTT. The variable domain in full, completed from reference TRBV9 and TRBJ2-2, reads DSGVTQTPKHLITATGQRVTLRCSPRSGDLSVYWYQQSLDQGLQFLIQYYNGEERAKGNILERFSAQQFPDLHSELNLSSLELGDSALYFCASSGSGTSGSAGELFFGEGSRLTVL.

The chain joins TRBV19 to TRBJ1-1; no clear D. Trimming took off 8 bases at V and 7 bases at J, with 17 bases between the two ends. Looked up from germline, CDR1 is LNHDA and CDR2 is SQIVND (reference sequence). The CDR3 length is 13 residues. The CDR3: CASENPTPGEAFF. DNA of the CDR3: TGTGCCAGTGAAAACCCTACCCCTGGTGAAGCTTTCTTT.

The chain is built from TRBV18 and TRBJ1-2; no clear D gene. V was pared by 3 bases and J by 0 bases, with 11 bases between. This CDR3 contains 15 residues. Germline CDR1 and CDR2: KGHSH and LQKENI. CDR3 in amino acids: CASSPDQESNYGYTF. The CDR3 DNA reads TGTGCCAGCTCACCGGACCAAGAGTCTAACTATGGCTACACCTTC. Combining the CDR3 with reference TRBV18 and TRBJ1-2 gives the whole variable domain NAGVMQNPRHLVRRRGQEARLRCSPMKGHSHVYWYRQLPEEGLKFMVYLQKENIIDESGMPKERFSAEFPKEGPSILRIQQVVRGDSAAYFCASSPDQESNYGYTFGSGTRLTVV.

This sequence joins TRBV19 and TRBJ2-2; 11 nucleotides match TRBD2. The junction had 4 bases not matched to a gene; V was cut back by 7 bases and J by 3 bases. There are 15 residues in the CDR3. Germline V lookup: CDR1 LNHDA, CDR2 SQIVND (reference sequence). This CDR3 reads CASTSSGGHTGELFF. CDR3 bases: TGTGCCAGTACGTCTAGCGGGGGGCACACCGGGGAGCTGTTTTTT.

This chain links TRBV7-9 with TRBJ1-2; D might be TRBD1 (6 bases). CDR3 length equals 13 residues. The germline CDR1 and CDR2 sequences are SEHNR and FQNEAQ (reference sequence). Trimming shortened V by 5 bases and J by 6 bases, and 13 bases separated the two germline ends. CDR3 coding DNA: TGTGCCAGCAGCCATACCGGGACACATGGCTACACCTTC. Its protein product is CASSHTGTHGYTF.

The J gene is TRBJ2-7, the V gene TRBV9; 9 nucleotides match TRBD2. This CDR3 has 15 residues. The trim removed 0 bases at V and 3 bases at J, leaving 4 bases unmatched. CDR1 is SGDLS and CDR2 is YYNGEE in the germline V gene. The CDR3 DNA reads as TGTGCCAGCAGCGTAGATTCTAGCGGGGACTACGAGCAGTACTTC. This sequence encodes CASSVDSSGDYEQYF.

The chain carries TRBV7-9 and TRBJ2-2, with D possibly matching TRBD2 (5 bases). V lost 6 bases, J lost 7 bases, and 15 bases lay in between. Germline V CDR1 and CDR2: SEHNR, FQNEAQ (reference sequence). This CDR3 has 14 residues. CDR3 bases: TGTGCCAGCAGTTCAACCAGAGGGCGCGGGGAGCTGTTTTTT. As protein: CASSSTRGRGELFF.

The chain links TRBV6-4 to TRBJ2-1; the D is unclear. Trimming removed 2 bases at V and 3 bases at J, with 14 bases between. Germline lookup yields CDR1 MRHNA and CDR2 SNTAGT. The CDR3 runs 16 residues. CDR3 amino acids: CASSDPNSINYNEQFF. The CDR3 DNA sequence: TGTGCCAGCAGTGACCCGAACTCTATCAACTACAATGAGCAGTTCTTC.

The chain links TRBV5-1 to TRBJ2-5; 8 bases agree with TRBD1. The end of the DNA is better explained by TRBJ2-7, so the J call may be wrong. CDR1 and CDR2 from the germline V gene are SGHRS and YFSETQ. CDR3 length: 13 amino acids. The CDR3 sequence: CACSGGVGYEQYF. The DNA for the CDR3 is TGCGCCTGTTCAGGGGGCGTTGGCTACGAGCAGTACTTC.

This chain joins TRBV7-6 and TRBJ1-4, with a weak D call TRBD1 (5 bases). The V and J ends lost 3 bases and 0 bases respectively, with 8 bases between them. Germline V gene lookup returns CDR1 SGHVS and CDR2 FNYEAQ. This CDR3 spans 15 amino acids. CDR3 DNA: TGTGCCAGCAGCTTGGACATCACAACTAATGAAAAACTGTTTTTT. This encodes CASSLDITTNEKLFF.

The rearrangement uses TRBV9 and TRBJ1-2, with D possibly TRBD1 on 5 matching bases. The CDR3 covers 14 residues. Between the trimmed V and J ends, which lost 0 bases and 8 bases, there was a span of 14 bases. Germline V gives CDR1 SGDLS, CDR2 YYNGEE. CDR3 coding DNA: TGTGCCAGCAGCGTAGGAGCCGGGGCGGGCGGCTACACCTTC. Encoded protein: CASSVGAGAGGYTF.

The genes are TRBV9 and TRBJ1-2, with TRBD1 identical over 9 bases. The CDR3 has 15 residues. CDR1 is SGDLS, CDR2 YYNGEE, per germline. Trimming took 0 bases from V and 6 from J; bases not matched to a gene: 6. In DNA form, the CDR3 reads TGTGCCAGCAGCGTAGGGGACAGGGCCTCCAATGGCTACACCTTC. Amino acid sequence: CASSVGDRASNGYTF.

The chain combines TRBV5-1 with TRBJ2-7; TRBD1 might be the D (6 bases). CDR3 size: 13 residues. Trimming left V 2 bases short and J 5 bases short, with 11 bases between. The germline V gene encodes CDR1 SGHRS and CDR2 YFSETQ. CDR3 sequence: CASSFQGSHEQYF. The CDR3 DNA reads as TGCGCCAGCAGCTTCCAGGGGAGCCACGAGCAGTACTTC.

This sequence joins TRBV6-1 and TRBJ1-5; no clear D. The V and J ends lost 4 bases and 1 base respectively, with 8 bases between them. The CDR3 totals 14 residues. The V gene's germline CDR1 is MNHNS and CDR2 SASEGT. The CDR3, as DNA: TGTGCCAGCAGTGGCCTGGCGAGCAATCAGCCCCAGCATTTT. Translated: CASSGLASNQPQHF.

The rearrangement joins TRBV4-1 to TRBJ2-1; D ambiguous. Germline CDR1 reads MGHRA; CDR2 reads YSYEKL. V dropped 2 bases and J dropped 2 bases, with 10 bases sitting between them. This CDR3 is built from 15 residues. The CDR3 loop is CASSQFPGPYNEQFF. CDR3 nucleotides: TGCGCCAGCAGCCAATTTCCGGGCCCCTACAATGAGCAGTTCTTC.

About this clone itself: Other DNA variants within this sample encode the same CDR3. The chain uses TRBV27 and TRBJ2-7; D is undetermined. With 6 bases removed from V and 3 bases from J, the gap between germline ends came to 6 bases. CDR1 and CDR2 from the germline V gene are MNHEY and SMNVEV (reference sequence). The CDR3 runs 11 residues. For the CDR3, the DNA is TGTGCCAGCAGCTCAGGCTACGAGCAGTACTTC. As protein: CASSSGYEQYF.

The chain employs TRBV5-1 and TRBJ2-1; the D call may be TRBD1 or TRBD2 (9 bases each). The CDR3 spans 20 residues. V was clipped by 4 bases and J by 4 bases, with 30 bases between them. The germline CDR1 and CDR2 sequences are SGHRS and YFSETQ. CDR3 region: CASSPRGQGYSSGKYNEQFF. The DNA of the CDR3 is TGCGCCAGCAGCCCGAGGGGACAGGGCTATTCTAGCGGGAAATACAATGAGCAGTTCTTC.

This clone has only a few counts. DNA for the CDR3: TGTGCCAGCAGCTTCCCCCAGAGCTACGAGCAGTACTTC. It encodes CASSFPQSYEQYF. The rearrangement links TRBV7-9 to TRBJ2-7; no firm D call. In germline, CDR1 is SEHNR, CDR2 FQNEAQ (reference sequence). The CDR3 consists of 13 residues. The V end lost 3 bases, the J end lost 3 bases, and 9 bases lay between the germline ends. The variable domain in full, completed from reference TRBV7-9 and TRBJ2-7, reads DTGVSQNPRHKITKRGQNVTFRCDPISEHNRLYWYRQTLGQGPEFLTYFQNEAQLEKSRLLSDRFSAERPKGSFSTLEIQRTEQGDSAMYLCASSFPQSYEQYFGPGTRLTVT.